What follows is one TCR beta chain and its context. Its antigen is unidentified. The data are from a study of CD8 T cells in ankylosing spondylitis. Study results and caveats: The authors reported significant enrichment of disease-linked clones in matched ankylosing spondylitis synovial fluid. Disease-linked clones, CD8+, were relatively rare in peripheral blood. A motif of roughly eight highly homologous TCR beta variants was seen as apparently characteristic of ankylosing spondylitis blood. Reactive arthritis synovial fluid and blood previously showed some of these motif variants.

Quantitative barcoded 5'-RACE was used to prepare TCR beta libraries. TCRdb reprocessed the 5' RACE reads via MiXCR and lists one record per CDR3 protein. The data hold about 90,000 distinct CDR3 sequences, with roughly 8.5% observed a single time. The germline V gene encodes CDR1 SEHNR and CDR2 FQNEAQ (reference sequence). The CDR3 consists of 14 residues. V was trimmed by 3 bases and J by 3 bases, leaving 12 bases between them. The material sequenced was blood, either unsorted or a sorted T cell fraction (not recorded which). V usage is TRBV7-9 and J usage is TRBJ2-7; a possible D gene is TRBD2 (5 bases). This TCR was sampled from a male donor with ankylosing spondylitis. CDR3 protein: CASSFEGEGYEQYF. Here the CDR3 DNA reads TGTGCCAGCAGCTTCGAGGGAGAGGGCTACGAGCAGTACTTC.